This paragraph reports one T cell receptor beta chain. The antigen remains undetermined. This sample was taken from a study of beta chain features in type 1 diabetes. The germline V gene has CDR1 SQVTM and CDR2 ANQGSEA. The V end lost 7 bases, the J end lost 6 bases, and 15 bases lay between the germline ends. The CDR3 contains 12 residues. Study-wide results and caveats: Any HLA type influence on TCRB rearrangement was left unresolved here.

Every bit of the isolated RNA underwent reverse transcription, so sequencing read expressed TCRB transcripts. The study sequenced naive, central memory and regulatory T cell samples to an average of roughly 4 million reads. Data came from immunoSEQ multiplex PCR; TCRdb stores just in-frame clones and leaves some out. The table lists 400,000 to 600,000 clones, approximately 30% of them singletons. Sequencing was performed on naive CD4+ T cells from blood. This TCR was recovered from a man between 18 and 35 years old in good health. This chain links TRBV29-1 with TRBJ1-2; a weak D match, TRBD1 (6 bases). The CDR3 DNA follows: TGCAGCGCCGAAGGGGGAAAGAATGGCTACACCTTC. This encodes CSAEGGKNGYTF.